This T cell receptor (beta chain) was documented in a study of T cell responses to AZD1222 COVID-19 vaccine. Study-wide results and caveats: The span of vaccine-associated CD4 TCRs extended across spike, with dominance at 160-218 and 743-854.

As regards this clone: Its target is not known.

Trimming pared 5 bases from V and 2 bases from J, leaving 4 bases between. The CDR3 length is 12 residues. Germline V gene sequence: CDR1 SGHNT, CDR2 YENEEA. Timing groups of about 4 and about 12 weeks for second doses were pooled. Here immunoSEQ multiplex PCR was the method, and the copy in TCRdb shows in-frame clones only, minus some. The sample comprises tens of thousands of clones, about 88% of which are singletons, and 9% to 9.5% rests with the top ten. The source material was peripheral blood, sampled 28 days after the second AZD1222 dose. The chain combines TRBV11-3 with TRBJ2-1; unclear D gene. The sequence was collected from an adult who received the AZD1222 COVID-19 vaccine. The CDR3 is CASSPPYNEQFF. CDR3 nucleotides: TGTGCCAGCAGCCCCCCCTACAATGAGCAGTTCTTC.